This T cell receptor beta chain was found in a study of CD8+ T cells in alopecia areata (dated by TCRdb to the late 2010s). With regard to the full study: The treated patients took part in an open-label pilot trial in which moderate-to-severe alopecia areata was treated with oral tofacitinib at 5 to 10 mg twice daily. Patients stayed on tofacitinib for 6 to 18 months and then had 6 months of follow-up off drug so that delayed response and recurrence could be assessed. To study T cell clonal expansion in alopecia areata, the researchers applied high-throughput TCRbeta sequencing to both the C3H/HeJ mouse model and human patients. In humans, TCRbeta sequencing was performed on scalp tissue and on sorted CD4+ and CD8+ peripheral blood T cells from healthy controls and from patients with patchy or totalis/universalis alopecia areata. Tofacitinib-treated patients had biopsies at baseline and at 4 and 24 weeks of treatment, with a later scalp biopsy in several patients. Clonality in the scalp was compared among normal scalp (n=4), patchy alopecia areata scalp (n=8), and alopecia totalis/universalis scalp (n=8). RNA came from the PAXgene miRNA kit for fixed scalp, the miRNeasy kit for PBMCs, and the RNeasy kit for mouse skin. immunoSEQ multiplex PCR using 35 Vbeta forward primers and 13 Jbeta reverse primers was used to amplify TCRbeta CDR3 regions. Overall results and qualifications from the work: Unlike mouse skin, where gammadelta T cells dominate, normal human skin contains resident alphabeta T cells that get sequenced too, which complicates analysis of the scalp TCR repertoire. Higher clonality and more expanded CD8+ clones were observed in lesional scalp than in normal scalp, particularly in alopecia totalis/universalis, a finding suggestive of antigenic drive. Compared with mice, TCR sequences shared between patients were less clear, possibly partly because of HLA diversity across the patient population.

Germline trimming amounts to 6 bases on V and 5 bases on J, with 7 as the count of junction bases outside the gene matches. The CDR3 holds 14 amino acids from the cysteine to the phenylalanine. Of all the DNA, just the CDR3 is kept, 42 bases in frame from base 1. Per the germline V gene, SNHLY is the CDR1 and FYNNEI is the CDR2. This clone has just a few counts. No antigen is known for it. There are no base qualities to consult, and no much larger clone falls within one base. Peripheral blood and lesional scalp punch biopsies were obtained from patients with alopecia areata. PBMCs were isolated by density centrifugation and stained for CD3, CD4 and CD8, and CD4+ and CD8+ T cells were sorted on a FACSAria. The library came from the immunoSEQ multiplex PCR assay. For TCR sequencing, RNA was extracted from every sample and reverse transcribed into cDNA to serve as template. First-strand cDNA was synthesized with SuperScript III using a 2:1 mix of oligo-dT and random hexamers. A synthetic immune receptor repertoire was used to measure amplification bias, and any remaining bias was corrected computationally. Per the original workflow: Raw reads were preprocessed for error removal, and CDR3 was defined according to IMGT conventions as running from the conserved cysteine to phenylalanine. Clonality was computed by normalizing Shannon entropy by log2 of the number of productive unique TCRs and subtracting the result from 1. Whether each scalp clone was CD4 or CD8 was inferred by checking scalp TCRbeta sequences against the CD4 and CD8 repertoires from sorted blood. TCRdb carries this immuneACCESS record with in-frame sequences only. Its versions omit some clonotypes, under half of them owing to an unresolved V gene in the studies checked, with the rest unexplained. Clonal size and the V and J genes are those of that table, whereas D and trimming came from the DNA. Within this sample are about 98,000 clones, with roughly 42% of them counted one time only. Almost 0.8% of the sample comes from the top ten.

This receptor chain uses TRBV2 and TRBJ2-5; TRBD2 lines up with 9 middle nucleotides. The sequenced sample was CD4+ T cells sorted from blood. The sequence derives from a human donor with alopecia areata. The CDR3 protein sequence reads: CASSGGLAGETQYF. The nucleotide sequence reads TGTGCCAGCAGCGGCGGGCTAGCGGGGGAGACCCAGTACTTC.